The entry that follows covers one T cell receptor beta chain sequence. What it binds is unknown. Per germline, CDR1 SGHNT and CDR2 YYREEE (reference sequence). The CDR3 has 16 residues. Deletions cut 0 bases from V and 4 bases from J, with 16 bases between. This sample is part of a study of cytomegalovirus exposure and HLA in healthy donors. Study-wide background: One earlier analysis, a look at approximately 190 million T cells, found some 100 million unique TCR beta sequences.

Findings and caveats of the study: It was reportedly the case that the classifier diagnosed cytomegalovirus status with high specificity and sensitivity. Later on, an analysis tied some 17,000 TCR beta sequences to HLA alleles at 0.05 false discovery rate.

The PCR was carried out with 60 Vbeta primers and 13 Jbeta primers. Produced via immunoSEQ multiplex PCR; TCRdb's table is partial and in-frame only. The sample contains approximately 170,000 clones, around 76% of which appear only once. This chain links TRBV5-4 with TRBJ1-1; possible D gene TRBD1, 5 bases. The sequence was collected from a woman aged 30 to 39 in good health and CMV-seropositive. Material for sequencing was PBMCs. The CDR3 region is CASSLGGTSGGTEAFF. The CDR3 bases are TGTGCCAGCAGCTTGGGGGGGACTTCTGGTGGCACTGAAGCTTTCTTT. Full variable domain (remainder filled in from reference TRBV5-4 and TRBJ1-1): ETGVTQSPTHLIKTRGQQVTLRCSSQSGHNTVSWYQQALGQGPQFIFQYYREEENGRGNFPPRFSGLQFPNYSSELNVNALELDDSALYLCASSLGGTSGGTEAFFGQGTRLTVV.